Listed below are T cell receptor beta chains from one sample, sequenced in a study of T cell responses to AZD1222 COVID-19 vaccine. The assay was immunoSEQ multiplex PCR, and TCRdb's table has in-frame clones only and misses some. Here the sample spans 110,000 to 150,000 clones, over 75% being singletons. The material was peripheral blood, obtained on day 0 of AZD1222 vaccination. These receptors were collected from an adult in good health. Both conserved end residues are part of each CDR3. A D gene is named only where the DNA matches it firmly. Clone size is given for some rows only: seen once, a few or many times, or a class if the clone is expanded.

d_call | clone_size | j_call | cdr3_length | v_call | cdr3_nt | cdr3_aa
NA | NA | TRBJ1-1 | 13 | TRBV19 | TGTGCCAGTAACGAGAAAATCACCACTGAAGCTTTCTTT | CASNEKITTEAFF
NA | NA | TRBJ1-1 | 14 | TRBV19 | TGTGCCAGTATTAGCGGCCTTTGGGACACTGAAGCTTTCTTT | CASISGLWDTEAFF
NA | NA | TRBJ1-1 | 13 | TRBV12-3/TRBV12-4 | TGTGCCAGCAGTTTAAGTCGGTACACTGAAGCTTTCTTT | CASSLSRYTEAFF
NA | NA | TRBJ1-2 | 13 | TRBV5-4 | TGTGCCAGCAGCTTCTTGGGGGGCTATGGCTACACCTTC | CASSFLGGYGYTF
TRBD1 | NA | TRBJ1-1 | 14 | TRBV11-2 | TGTGCCAGCAGCTTTCGGACAGGGCTGTCCGAAGCTTTCTTT | CASSFRTGLSEAFF
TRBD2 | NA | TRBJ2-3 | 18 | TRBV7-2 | TGTGCCAGCAGCTGGGGGGGCAGCGGGAGGGCCGGGACAGATACGCAGTATTTT | CASSWGGSGRAGTDTQYF
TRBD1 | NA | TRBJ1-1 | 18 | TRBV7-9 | TGTGCCAGCAGCCGTACAACAGGGGCAAGTCTGACGAACACTGAAGCTTTCTTT | CASSRTTGASLTNTEAFF
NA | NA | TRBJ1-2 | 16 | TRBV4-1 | TGCGCCAGCAGCCAACGGTTCCAAACAGGGTCCTATGGCTACACCTTC | CASSQRFQTGSYGYTF
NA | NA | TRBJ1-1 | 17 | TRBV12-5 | TGTGCTAGTGGTTTGTTAACAGGAGAAGGTCTGAACACTGAAGCTTTCTTT | CASGLLTGEGLNTEAFF
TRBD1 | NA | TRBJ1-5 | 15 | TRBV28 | TGTGCCAGCAGTTCCAACGGACAGGGTGACCAGCCCCAGCATTTT | CASSSNGQGDQPQHF
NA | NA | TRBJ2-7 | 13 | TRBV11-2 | TGTGCCAGCAGCAAGGACCCCCCTGCCGAGCAGTACTTC | CASSKDPPAEQYF
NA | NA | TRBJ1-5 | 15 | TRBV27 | TGTGCCAGCACCCCTAGACCTTATAGCAATCAGCCCCAGCATTTT | CASTPRPYSNQPQHF
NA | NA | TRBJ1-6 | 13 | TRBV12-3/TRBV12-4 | TGTGCCAGCAGTCCAGGGAGTGGTTCACCCCTCCACTTT | CASSPGSGSPLHF
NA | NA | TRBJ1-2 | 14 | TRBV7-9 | TGTGCCAGCAGCCCCGCGGACACTTCCTATGGCTACACCTTC | CASSPADTSYGYTF
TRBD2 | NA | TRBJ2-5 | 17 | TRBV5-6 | TGTGCCAGCAGCTTGGGACTAGCCCCATACATTCAAGAGACCCAGTACTTC | CASSLGLAPYIQETQYF
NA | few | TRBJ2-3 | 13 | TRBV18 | TGTGCCAGCTCAATGTCATCTTCAGATACGCAGTATTTT | CASSMSSSDTQYF